Reported below is one T cell receptor (beta chain). The antigen this receptor binds is unknown. No base qualities exist here, and no much larger clone lies one base off it. According to the study, the label for this sample's time point signals: baseline before first vaccination. Vaccinee samples were obtained from the UK trials COV001 and COV002, which included a single-blind randomized controlled phase 2/3 trial of AZD1222 (ChAdOx1 nCoV-19) in healthy adults. For TCRbeta chain sequencing, PBMC samples were collected from trial participants at day 0 and at day 28 after the second dose. Including cysteine and phenylalanine, the CDR3 has 19 amino acids. The DNA shown is the 57-base CDR3, in frame from base 1. The CDR3 regions of human TCRbeta chains were subjected to immunosequencing. The original pipeline was this. Repertoire TCRs were checked for matches against a reference library of SARS-CoV-2-specific TCRs that had been generated using the MIRA antigen-specificity platform. Breadth meant the fraction of unique TCRs that were SARS-CoV-2-associated, whereas depth meant the fraction of total T cells that were SARS-CoV-2-associated. Using the MIRA data, each spike-specific TCR was mapped to the spike region that the TCR reacts to and placed in a CD4 or CD8 class. Log10-transformed breadth and depth values were compared by one-way ANOVA with Sidak's multiple comparisons tests. TCRdb holds this immuneACCESS table with in-frame rearrangements only. Some clones are missing; in checked studies, unresolved V genes explain under half, and the rest has no known cause. V and J calls and clone size are given by that table; D and trimming were obtained from the DNA. The sample table contains 95,000 to 110,000 clones; only one count was recorded for roughly 92% of them. 5% of the sample is in the top ten clones.

The record originates from a study of T cell responses to AZD1222 COVID-19 vaccine (dated by TCRdb to about 2021). At the level of the whole study: AZD1222 recipients given second doses at about 4 weeks or at about 12 weeks were pooled, since spike-specific TCR depth and breadth were not found to differ between the two schedules. TCR sequencing was performed for over 230 trial participants, of whom 207 were given two doses of AZD1222 and some 25 were given two doses of MenACWY control vaccine. Trial participants were enrolled into age subgroups of 18-55, 56-69 and 70-plus years, which contained 148, 28 and 57 TCR-sequenced participants, respectively. Findings and caveats that apply to the study as a whole: Epitopes outside the regions mutated in the B.1.351 and B.1.1.7 variants were reportedly recognized by nearly half of the unique spike-specific TCRs. Because no day 14 peak-response samples were available, the repertoires could be characterized only after the peak T cell response. Only a handful of AZD1222 recipients were SARS-CoV-2 seropositive at baseline, limiting conclusions about previously exposed vaccinees. Participants were mostly white British and included more females than males, and it was suggested by the authors that clonal diversity may have been underestimated. A significant rise in spike-specific TCR breadth and depth was observed after two AZD1222 doses relative to day 0 and relative to MenACWY recipients. In the small 56-69-year group, the increase in depth fell short of significance, most likely because of low power. CD4 TCRs associated with the vaccine covered the entire spike protein, and the dominant responses were in regions 160-218 and 743-854.

The sequencing here drew on peripheral blood, taken on day 0 of AZD1222 vaccination. The TCR was taken from an adult in good health. This chain is built from TRBV21-1 and TRBJ2-7; the table assigns TRBD2, which was not confirmed against the DNA. TRBV21-1 represents a pseudogene. The CDR3 has the sequence CASSTRRGGGPFNPHEQYF. DNA sequence: TGTGCCAGCAGCACCAGGAGGGGGGGAGGTCCTTTTAACCCTCACGAGCAGTACTTC.